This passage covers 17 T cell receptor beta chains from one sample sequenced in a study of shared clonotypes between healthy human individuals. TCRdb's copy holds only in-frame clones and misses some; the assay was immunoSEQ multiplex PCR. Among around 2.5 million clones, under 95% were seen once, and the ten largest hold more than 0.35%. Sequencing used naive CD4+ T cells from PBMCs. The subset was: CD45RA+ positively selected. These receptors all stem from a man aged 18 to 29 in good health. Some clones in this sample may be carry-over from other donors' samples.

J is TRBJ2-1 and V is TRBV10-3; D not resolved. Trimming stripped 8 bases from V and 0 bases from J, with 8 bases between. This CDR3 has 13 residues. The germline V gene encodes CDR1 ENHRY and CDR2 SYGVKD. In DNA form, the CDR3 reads TGTGCCATCTGCCGGACCTCCTACAATGAGCAGTTCTTC. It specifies CAICRTSYNEQFF.

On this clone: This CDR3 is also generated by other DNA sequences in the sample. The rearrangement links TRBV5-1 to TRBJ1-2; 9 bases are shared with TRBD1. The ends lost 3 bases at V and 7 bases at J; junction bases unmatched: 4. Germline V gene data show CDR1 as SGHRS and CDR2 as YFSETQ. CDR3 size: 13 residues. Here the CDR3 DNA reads TGCGCCAGCAGCTCGGGACAGGGCGGTGGCTACACCTTC. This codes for CASSSGQGGGYTF. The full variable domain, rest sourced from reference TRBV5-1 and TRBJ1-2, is KAGVTQTPRYLIKTRGQQVTLSCSPISGHRSVSWYQQTPGQGLQFLFEYFSETQRNKGNFPGRFSGRQFSNSRSEMNVSTLELGDSALYLCASSSGQGGGYTFGSGTRLTVV.

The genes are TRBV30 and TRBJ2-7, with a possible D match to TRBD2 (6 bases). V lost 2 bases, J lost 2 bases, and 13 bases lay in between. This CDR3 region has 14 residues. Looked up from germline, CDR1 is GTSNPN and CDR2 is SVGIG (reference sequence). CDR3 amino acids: CAWSRDSYPYEQYF. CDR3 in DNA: TGTGCCTGGAGTCGGGACTCTTACCCCTACGAGCAGTACTTC. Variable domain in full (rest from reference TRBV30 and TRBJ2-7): SQTIHQWPATLVQPVGSPLSLECTVEGTSNPNLYWYRQAAGRGLQLLFYSVGIGQISSEVPQNLSASRPQDRQFILSSKKLLLSDSGFYLCAWSRDSYPYEQYFGPGTRLTVT.

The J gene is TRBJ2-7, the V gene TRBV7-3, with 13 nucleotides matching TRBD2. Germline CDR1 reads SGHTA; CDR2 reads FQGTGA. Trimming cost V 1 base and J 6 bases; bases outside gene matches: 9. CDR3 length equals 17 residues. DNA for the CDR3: TGTGCCAGCAGCTTAATACCGGGACTAGCGGGAAGAGGCGAGCAGTACTTC. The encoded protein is CASSLIPGLAGRGEQYF.

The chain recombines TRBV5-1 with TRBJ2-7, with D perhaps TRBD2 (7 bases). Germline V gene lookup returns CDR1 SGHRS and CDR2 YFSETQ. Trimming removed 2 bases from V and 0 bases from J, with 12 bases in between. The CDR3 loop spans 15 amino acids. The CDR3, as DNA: TGCGCCAGCAGCTTCGAGGGGGGGGCCTCCTACGAGCAGTACTTC. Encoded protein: CASSFEGGASYEQYF.

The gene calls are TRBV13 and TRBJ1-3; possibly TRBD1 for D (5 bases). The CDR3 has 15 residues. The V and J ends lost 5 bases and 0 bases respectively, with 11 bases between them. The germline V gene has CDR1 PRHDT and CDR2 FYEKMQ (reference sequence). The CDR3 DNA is TGTGCCAGCAGCCTGGGGGGAGGCTCTGGAAACACCATATATTTT. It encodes CASSLGGGSGNTIYF.

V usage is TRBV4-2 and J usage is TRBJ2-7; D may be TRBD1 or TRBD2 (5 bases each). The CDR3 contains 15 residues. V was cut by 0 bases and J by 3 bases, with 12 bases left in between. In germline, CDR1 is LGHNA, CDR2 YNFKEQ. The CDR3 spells CASSQDRDDDYEQYF. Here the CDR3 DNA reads TGTGCCAGCAGCCAAGATAGGGACGACGACTACGAGCAGTACTTC.

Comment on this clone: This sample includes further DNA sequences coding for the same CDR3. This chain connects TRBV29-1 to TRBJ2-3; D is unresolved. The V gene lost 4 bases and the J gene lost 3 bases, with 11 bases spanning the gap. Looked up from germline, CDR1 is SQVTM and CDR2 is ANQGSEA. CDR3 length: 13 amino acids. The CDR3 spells CSVGGPLTDTQYF. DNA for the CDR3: TGCAGCGTTGGTGGGCCCTTAACAGATACGCAGTATTTT.

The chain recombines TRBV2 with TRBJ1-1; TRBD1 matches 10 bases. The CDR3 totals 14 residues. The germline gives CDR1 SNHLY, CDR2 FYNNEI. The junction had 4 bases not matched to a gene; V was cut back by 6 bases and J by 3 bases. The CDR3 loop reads CASSGTGVYTEAFF. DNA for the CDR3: TGTGCCAGCAGCGGGACAGGGGTTTACACTGAAGCTTTCTTT.

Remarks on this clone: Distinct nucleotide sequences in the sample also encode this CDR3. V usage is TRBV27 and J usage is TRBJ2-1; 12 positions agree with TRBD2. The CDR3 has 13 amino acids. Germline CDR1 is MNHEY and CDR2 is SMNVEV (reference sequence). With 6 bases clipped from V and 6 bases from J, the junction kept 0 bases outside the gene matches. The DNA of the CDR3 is TGTGCCAGCAGACTAGCGGGAGGCAATGAGCAGTTCTTC. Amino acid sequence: CASRLAGGNEQFF.

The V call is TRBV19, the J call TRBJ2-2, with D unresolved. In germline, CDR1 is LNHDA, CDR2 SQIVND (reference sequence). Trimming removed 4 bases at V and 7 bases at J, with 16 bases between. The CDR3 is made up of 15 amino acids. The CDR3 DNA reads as TGTGCCAGTAGTACAGTAACGCGAAATGACGGGGAGCTGTTTTTT. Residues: CASSTVTRNDGELFF.

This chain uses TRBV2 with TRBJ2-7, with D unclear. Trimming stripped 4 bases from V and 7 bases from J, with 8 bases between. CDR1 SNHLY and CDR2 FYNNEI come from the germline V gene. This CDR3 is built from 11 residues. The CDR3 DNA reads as TGTGCCAGCAGTGGCGCATTTGAGCAGTACTTC. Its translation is CASSGAFEQYF.

Here the CDR3 reads CASSRRTRDRDRNYGYTF. The CDR3 DNA follows: TGTGCCAGCAGCCGACGTACCCGGGACAGGGACCGAAACTATGGCTACACCTTC. The genes are TRBV7-9 and TRBJ1-2; the match to TRBD1 covers 9 bases. This CDR3 region has 18 residues. V trimming: 5 bases; J trimming: 2 bases; junction bases outside the gene matches: 15. Germline V lookup: CDR1 SEHNR, CDR2 FQNEAQ (reference sequence).

The CDR3 here is CSVSDAYEQYF. DNA of the CDR3: TGCAGCGTGTCGGATGCCTACGAGCAGTACTTC. This rearrangement joins TRBV29-1 to TRBJ2-7, with D hard to call. The CDR3 is made up of 11 amino acids. Between the trimmed V and J ends, which lost 6 bases and 2 bases, there was a span of 8 bases. Germline V gene data show CDR1 as SQVTM and CDR2 as ANQGSEA.

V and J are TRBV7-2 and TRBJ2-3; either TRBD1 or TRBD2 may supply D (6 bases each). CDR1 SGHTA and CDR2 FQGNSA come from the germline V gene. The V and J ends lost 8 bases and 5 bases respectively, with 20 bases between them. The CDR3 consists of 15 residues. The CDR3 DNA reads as TGTGCCAGCCTCAAGGGGGGTGGGTTTGTAGATACGCAGTATTTT. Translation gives CASLKGGGFVDTQYF.

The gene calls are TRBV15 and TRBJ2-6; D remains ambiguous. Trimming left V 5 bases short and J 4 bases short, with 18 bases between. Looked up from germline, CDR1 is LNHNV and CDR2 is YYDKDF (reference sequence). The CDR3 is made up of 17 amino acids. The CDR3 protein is CATSEILGYGGANVLTF. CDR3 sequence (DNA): TGTGCCACCAGCGAAATTCTAGGGTACGGAGGGGCCAACGTCCTGACTTTC.

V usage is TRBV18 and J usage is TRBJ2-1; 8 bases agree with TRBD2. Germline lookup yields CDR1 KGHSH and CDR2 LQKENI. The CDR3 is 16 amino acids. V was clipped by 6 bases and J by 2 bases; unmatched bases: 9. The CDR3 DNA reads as TGTGCCAGCTCCCCGCGGGGGGTAATTACCTACAATGAGCAGTTCTTC. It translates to CASSPRGVITYNEQFF.